The 20 T cell receptor beta chains listed next were all sequenced from one sample in a study of cytomegalovirus exposure and HLA in healthy donors. The PCR employed 60 Vbeta primers together with 13 Jbeta primers. Assay used: immunoSEQ multiplex PCR; TCRdb lists only in-frame clones, some missing. Its clone listing holds about 130,000 clones. Sequenced: PBMCs. The receptors come from a woman between 40 and 50 years old in good health and CMV-seropositive.

This CDR3 is CASSVNPNNEQFF. The CDR3 nucleotides are TGTGCCAGCAGCGTAAACCCTAACAATGAGCAGTTCTTC. V is TRBV9 and J is TRBJ2-1; D is unclear. V lost 1 base and J 5 bases, leaving 7 bases between the germline ends. The CDR3 runs 13 residues. Germline-derived CDR1 and CDR2 are SGDLS and YYNGEE.

The genes are TRBV10-1 and TRBJ2-7; TRBD2 might be the D (5 bases). Germline CDR1 and CDR2: WNHNN and SYGVQD (reference sequence). The CDR3 is 13 amino acids. Trimming pared 3 bases from V and 5 bases from J, leaving 11 bases between. The DNA for the CDR3 is TGCGCCAGCAGTGAAGGATTGGGAGACGAGCAGTACTTC. This codes for CASSEGLGDEQYF.

The gene calls are TRBV6-1 and TRBJ1-5, with TRBD1 identical over 7 bases. CDR3 length: 15 amino acids. The V gene's germline CDR1 is MNHNS and CDR2 SASEGT. Losses at the gene ends were 8 bases for V and 5 bases for J; bases not matched to a gene: 12. CDR3 region: CASGAGQMGHQPQHF. The CDR3 bases are TGTGCCAGCGGTGCGGGACAGATGGGGCATCAGCCCCAGCATTTT.

The chain has TRBV6-4 and TRBJ2-3; tentatively, D is TRBD1 (6 bases). V was cut by 2 bases and J by 6 bases, with 15 bases left in between. CDR3 length equals 15 residues. The germline V gene encodes CDR1 MRHNA and CDR2 SNTAGT. The CDR3 bases are TGTGCCAGCAGTGACGCAGGGGTCCCAGGGGATACGCAGTATTTT. Translating it yields CASSDAGVPGDTQYF.

V usage is TRBV25-1 and J usage is TRBJ2-3, with a weak D call TRBD1 (6 bases). Per germline, CDR1 MGHDK and CDR2 SYGVNS. This CDR3 is built from 16 residues. V dropped 4 bases and J dropped 2 bases, with 16 bases sitting between them. CDR3 sequence: CASSGLVQGLTDTQYF. CDR3 coding DNA: TGTGCCAGCAGTGGGCTAGTACAGGGCCTCACAGATACGCAGTATTTT.

The rearrangement uses TRBV25-1 and TRBJ2-7, with unresolved D. CDR3 length equals 12 residues. Trimming pared 5 bases from V and 1 base from J, leaving 6 bases between. The germline V gene has CDR1 MGHDK and CDR2 SYGVNS. CDR3: CASSRASYEQYF. The CDR3 DNA follows: TGTGCCAGCAGTAGAGCTTCCTACGAGCAGTACTTC.

This chain joins TRBV25-1 and TRBJ1-2, with TRBD1 identical over 9 bases. The CDR3 length is 16 residues. Looked up from germline, CDR1 is MGHDK and CDR2 is SYGVNS. The V gene end was trimmed by 4 bases and the J gene end by 8 bases; junction bases not matched to a gene: 14. The CDR3, as DNA: TGTGCCAGCAGTGGGTTAACCGGGACAGGGAGCCACGGCTACACCTTC. It codes for CASSGLTGTGSHGYTF.

The CDR3 nucleotides read TGCGCCAGCAGCCCAGATGGGCAGAGCCAAGAGACCCAGTACTTC. Encoded protein: CASSPDGQSQETQYF. The chain joins TRBV5-1 to TRBJ2-5; D gene ambiguous. In germline, CDR1 is SGHRS, CDR2 YFSETQ. V was shortened by 4 bases and J by 1 base, with 14 bases between the two germline ends. This CDR3 contains 15 residues.

CDR3 residues: CSVAPVAIAATNTGELFF. The CDR3 DNA reads as TGCAGCGTTGCCCCGGTCGCAATAGCGGCTACGAACACCGGGGAGCTGTTTTTT. The chain uses TRBV29-1 and TRBJ2-2; D is perhaps TRBD2 (6 bases). This CDR3 is 18 amino acids long. V gave up 4 bases and J gave up 0 bases, with 21 bases separating them. The V gene's germline CDR1 is SQVTM and CDR2 ANQGSEA.

CDR3 nucleotides: TGTGCCAGCAGCTTCGTCAGGGAGAACACTGAAGCTTTCTTT. Translated, it gives CASSFVRENTEAFF. The J gene is TRBJ1-1, the V gene TRBV7-2; maybe TRBD1 (5 bases). The CDR3 has 14 amino acids. Trimming took off 3 bases at V and 1 base at J, with 9 bases between the two ends. The V gene's germline CDR1 is SGHTA and CDR2 FQGNSA. The variable domain in full, completed from reference TRBV7-2 and TRBJ1-1, reads GAGVSQSPSNKVTEKGKDVELRCDPISGHTALYWYRQSLGQGLEFLIYFQGNSAPDKSGLPSDRFSAERTGGSVSTLTIQRTQQEDSAVYLCASSFVRENTEAFFGQGTRLTVV.

The chain couples TRBV28 to TRBJ2-7; TRBD1 aligns across 9 bases. The germline V gene encodes CDR1 MDHEN and CDR2 SYDVKM. The CDR3 is made up of 13 amino acids. V gave up 8 bases and J gave up 5 bases; unmatched junction bases: 7. CDR3 in DNA: TGTGCCAGCTGGGGAACAGGGGGCCACGAGCAGTACTTC. Encoded protein: CASWGTGGHEQYF.

The chain employs TRBV5-1 and TRBJ2-5; tentatively, D is TRBD1 (6 bases). The CDR3 contains 18 residues. Germline lookup yields CDR1 SGHRS and CDR2 YFSETQ. The ends were cut back, 4 bases at V and 2 bases at J, with 24 bases in the middle. CDR3 DNA: TGCGCCAGCAGCCCAGCTAAGACCGGGACACCCGTACAAGAGACCCAGTACTTC. It is translated as CASSPAKTGTPVQETQYF.

Worth noting for this clone: One junction end disagrees with the germline gene, perhaps due to a read error. The CDR3 region is CASSLQGAETQYF. In nucleotides, the CDR3 is TGTGCTAGCAGCTTACAGGGTGCGGAGACCCAGTACTTC. The chain carries TRBV7-7 and TRBJ2-5, with a possible D match to TRBD1 (6 bases). The CDR3 runs to 13 residues. Germline values: CDR1 SSHAT, CDR2 FNYEAQ (reference sequence).

The gene calls are TRBV5-1 and TRBJ2-5; possibly TRBD2 for D (7 bases). The CDR3 loop spans 16 amino acids. Deletions cut 0 bases from V and 4 bases from J, with 16 bases between. CDR1 is SGHRS and CDR2 is YFSETQ in the germline V gene. In DNA, the CDR3 is TGCGCCAGCAGCTTGGATGCGGGGGCTTCCGGAGAGACCCAGTACTTC. Translating gives CASSLDAGASGETQYF.

The genes are TRBV27 and TRBJ1-6; D not certain. Trimming left V 6 bases short and J 8 bases short, with 23 bases between. Germline values: CDR1 MNHEY, CDR2 SMNVEV (reference sequence). This CDR3 has 17 residues. The CDR3 DNA is TGTGCCAGCAGGGCGCTTCTGGCGGGCAGCGGAGATTCACCCCTCCACTTT. It encodes CASRALLAGSGDSPLHF.

The rearrangement links TRBV29-1 to TRBJ1-1; 9 bases are shared with TRBD1. The CDR3 runs 14 residues. The germline CDR1 and CDR2 sequences are SQVTM and ANQGSEA. The V gene end was trimmed by 4 bases and the J gene end by 5 bases; junction bases not matched to a gene: 8. Here the CDR3 reads CSVVGTGGRTEAFF. The CDR3 DNA reads as TGCAGCGTTGTGGGTACAGGGGGCAGGACTGAAGCTTTCTTT.

This chain joins TRBV7-3 and TRBJ2-2; tentative D call: TRBD1 (6 bases). Germline CDR1 reads SGHTA; CDR2 reads FQGTGA. The CDR3 is 16 amino acids. The V end lost 5 bases, the J end lost 5 bases, and 18 bases lay between the germline ends. The chain's CDR3 is CASSPRTVRGTGELFF. As DNA, the CDR3 is TGTGCCAGCAGCCCACGGACAGTTCGAGGGACCGGGGAGCTGTTTTTT.

The rearrangement links TRBV19 to TRBJ2-7; TRBD1 aligns across 7 bases. The CDR3 has 16 amino acids. Germline V lookup: CDR1 LNHDA, CDR2 SQIVND (reference sequence). The ends lost 4 bases at V and 4 bases at J; junction bases unmatched: 13. CDR3 sequence (DNA): TGTGCCAGTAGTAAATTGCCGAGACAGGGATTGTACGAGCAGTACTTC. This sequence encodes CASSKLPRQGLYEQYF.

The chain employs TRBV27 and TRBJ2-3, with 7 nucleotides matching TRBD2. Trimming cost V 7 bases and J 1 base; bases outside gene matches: 2. Germline CDR1 and CDR2: MNHEY and SMNVEV (reference sequence). The CDR3 is 13 amino acids. The CDR3 nucleotides read TGTGCCAGCACAAGCGGGGGCACAGATACGCAGTATTTT. It yields the protein CASTSGGTDTQYF.

The V gene is TRBV27, the J gene TRBJ2-1; D may be TRBD1 (6 bases). The germline V gene encodes CDR1 MNHEY and CDR2 SMNVEV (reference sequence). There are 15 residues in the CDR3. Deletions cut 5 bases from V and 3 bases from J, with 14 bases between. The CDR3 protein is CASSIRQAIYNEQFF. The DNA for the CDR3 is TGTGCCAGCAGTATACGACAGGCGATCTACAATGAGCAGTTCTTC.